Detailed here is one T cell receptor (beta chain). The antigen remains undetermined. Sequencing templates came from extracted RNA that was reverse transcribed into cDNA. The data were produced by immunoSEQ multiplex PCR, yet TCRdb's version contains in-frame clones alone and is incomplete. Of about 140,000 clones listed, roughly 82% were seen once; the top ten hold 25%. The sample originates from a study of CD8+ T cells in alopecia areata. General study results and limits: Mice gave a clearer picture of TCR sharing than patients did, possibly for HLA-related reasons. For lesional scalp, especially alopecia totalis/universalis, clonality was higher than in normal scalp.

Treatment indicated: oral pan-JAK inhibitor, 5-10 mg twice daily. CDR1 and CDR2 (germline): MNHNS, SASEGT. Trimming removed 2 bases from V and 3 bases from J, with 5 bases in between. CDR3 length equals 12 residues. The material sequenced was CD8+ T cells sorted from blood, taken at week 4, from a patient treated with tofacitinib. The genes are TRBV6-1 and TRBJ2-7; D unresolved. The receptor comes from a human donor with alopecia areata. The CDR3 DNA follows: TGTGCCAGCAGTGAATATGACTACGAGCAGTACTTC. Translated: CASSEYDYEQYF.